The T cell receptor beta chain described here comes from a study of blood T cell repertoires in COVID-19. Study context: Researchers got acute and convalescent COVID-19 samples from the United States, Italy and Spain. PBMCs, B-cell-depleted T cells, or T cells provided the cDNA or gDNA that made up the material.

Methods used by the authors: The assay estimated nucleated cells by amplifying reference gene primers. Here immunoSEQ multiplex PCR was the method, and the copy in TCRdb shows in-frame clones only, minus some. V and J calls and clone size come straight from that table; D and trimming were deduced from the DNA. The sample holds approximately 300,000 clones; 87% are singletons and the top ten take about 2%. Germline trimming cut 5 bases from V and 2 bases from J; bases unmatched to any gene: 4. The CDR3 loop spans 14 amino acids. The germline V gene encodes CDR1 SGHDN and CDR2 FVKESK. The TCR originated in a woman aged 45-60 years who had recovered from COVID-19. J is TRBJ2-3 and V is TRBV14, with 7 positions matching TRBD1. Sequencing input: peripheral blood. The CDR3 here is CASSSDRNTDTQYF. CDR3 in DNA: TGTGCCAGCAGCTCGGACAGGAACACAGATACGCAGTATTTT.